The clone carrying this T cell receptor beta chain was picked up a small number of times. Its target is unknown. Trimming removed 0 bases from V and 4 bases from J, with 4 bases in between. The CDR3 is 13 amino acids. The germline V gene encodes CDR1 MNHNY and CDR2 SVGAGI (reference sequence). These data originate in a study of CD8 T cells in ankylosing spondylitis. Each CDR3 protein gets one entry after TCRdb re-called the 5' RACE reads with MiXCR. Counted here are about 540,000 distinct CDR3 sequences, over 9.5% occurring once; the ten biggest clones make up over 6.5%. Whole-study results and caveats: As reported, disease-linked clones showed significant enrichment in matched ankylosing spondylitis synovial fluid. Some motif variants were previously reported in reactive arthritis synovial fluid and blood. Made up of under 10 highly homologous variants, a TCR beta motif appeared characteristic of ankylosing spondylitis blood. The disease-linked clones had a CD8+ phenotype and low blood frequencies.

The sample taken for sequencing was blood, either unsorted or a sorted T cell fraction (not recorded which). The rearrangement links TRBV6-6 to TRBJ2-1, with D uncertain. The receptor's source is a male donor with ankylosing spondylitis. The CDR3 sequence: CASSYSDYNEQFF. CDR3 nucleotide sequence: TGTGCCAGCAGTTACTCCGATTACAATGAGCAGTTCTTC.